This T cell receptor beta chain was sequenced for a study of CD8+ T cells in alopecia areata. The wider study: Treated patients received oral tofacitinib, 5 to 10 mg twice daily. Findings and caveats of the study: Across lesional scalp, and particularly alopecia totalis/universalis, clonality surpassed that of normal scalp.

Reverse transcribed after extraction, RNA yielded cDNA as the sequencing template. Sequencing was performed with immunoSEQ multiplex PCR; in TCRdb, only in-frame clones are kept and a portion is missing. The data show some 170,000 clones, around 64% seen once. This CDR3 has 13 residues. V lost 3 bases and J lost 5, with 10 bases in between. In germline, CDR1 is MNHEY, CDR2 SVGAGI. A remark on this clone: Its specificity is not known. This CDR3 is also generated by other DNA sequences in the sample.

Lesional scalp punch biopsies and peripheral blood came from alopecia areata patients. The receptor's source is a human donor with alopecia areata. The material was CD8+ T cells sorted from blood, obtained at week 0. The chain uses TRBV6-5 and TRBJ1-2, with D possibly being TRBD1 (6 bases). DNA of the CDR3: TGTGCCAGCAGTTATGGGGGCAGTTATGGCTACACCTTC. It is translated as CASSYGGSYGYTF.